One TCR beta chain is described in this entry. These data belong to a study of blood T cell repertoires in COVID-19. Looking at the study overall: Sites across the United States, Italy and Spain contributed samples from acute and convalescent COVID-19. T cells, B-cell-depleted T cells, or PBMCs provided the cDNA or gDNA that served as material.

Per the authors' pipeline: Counts of nucleated cells, estimated from reference gene primer amplification, were obtained. Sequencing used immunoSEQ multiplex PCR; TCRdb keeps in-frame clones, though not all of them. Clone size and V and J calls were adopted from that table, with D and trimming inferred from the DNA. Found here are approximately 200,000 clones, about 88% of them singletons; the top ten hold 1.9%. The CDR3 totals 14 residues. Trimming took 1 base from V and 5 from J; bases not matched to a gene: 6. The germline V gene has CDR1 GTSNPN and CDR2 SVGIG (reference sequence). Sequenced material: peripheral blood. The chain links TRBV30 to TRBJ2-5, with 8 bases matching TRBD1. The sequence was collected from a man between 35 and 55 years old with active or convalescent COVID-19. Here the CDR3 reads CAWSEQGDGETQYF. CDR3 bases: TGTGCCTGGAGTGAACAGGGGGACGGGGAGACCCAGTACTTC. The whole variable domain, remainder taken from reference TRBV30 and TRBJ2-5, is SQTIHQWPATLVQPVGSPLSLECTVEGTSNPNLYWYRQAAGRGLQLLFYSVGIGQISSEVPQNLSASRPQDRQFILSSKKLLLSDSGFYLCAWSEQGDGETQYFGPGTRLLVL.